This T cell receptor (beta chain) was sequenced for a study of identical twins. In regard to this clonotype: Its target is not known.

Whole-study findings and limits: Analyses based on zero insertions could be partly confounded by invariant MAIT and iNKT cells.

A single record per CDR3 protein comes from TCRdb applying MiXCR to the 5' RACE reads. Of some 1,700,000 distinct CDR3 sequences listed, under 35% are singletons. Looked up from germline, CDR1 is MNHEY and CDR2 is SMNVEV (reference sequence). V lost 2 bases and J 4 bases, leaving 8 bases between the germline ends. This CDR3 has 13 residues. This clonotype was obtained from a newborn girl in good health. The rearrangement links TRBV27 to TRBJ1-2, with D unclear. The sequenced material came from cord blood. In DNA form, the CDR3 reads TGTGCCAGCAGTTTAACGCAGTTCTATGGCTACACCTTC. Protein product: CASSLTQFYGYTF.